This entry describes one T cell receptor (beta chain). The entry originates in a study of lymphopenia after photon versus proton radiotherapy. The method was immunoSEQ multiplex PCR; TCRdb's version includes in-frame clones alone and lacks a portion of them. Of around 50,000 clones detected, 70% to 85% appear once; the ten largest clones hold approximately 2%. Trimming took off 0 bases at V and 8 bases at J, with 8 bases between the two ends. Germline values: CDR1 GTSNPN, CDR2 SVGIG (reference sequence). This CDR3 region has 13 residues. Specimen: peripheral blood, collected from a patient treated with proton-based radiotherapy. The source of this sequence is a man in his 60s with pancreatic cancer. The rearrangement links TRBV30 to TRBJ1-6, with D hard to call. Here the CDR3 reads CAWSVGLDSPLHF. DNA of the CDR3: TGTGCCTGGAGTGTCGGTCTCGATTCACCCCTCCACTTT.